The 2 T cell receptor beta chains below come from one sample, sequenced in a study of human T cells and chemical hapten exposure. From the RACE reads, TCRdb called clonotypes with MiXCR, one entry per CDR3 protein. The sample has tens of thousands of distinct CDR3 sequences, roughly 6.7% seen once. The time point is: pre-sensitization, week 0. Treatment of the sample: therapeutic diphenylcyclopropenone sensitization with weekly scalp DPC. The sample in question was whole blood, obtained in connection with sensitization to the hapten diphenylcyclopropenone (DPC). These receptor sequences come from a woman aged 25-40 years with alopecia areata. Some clones in this sample may be carry-over from other donors' samples.

This clonotype was recorded many times. The chain couples TRBV12-3 or TRBV12-4 to TRBJ1-5; 8 bases align to TRBD1. With V trimmed by 6 bases and J by 6 bases, 7 bases remained unmatched. The CDR3 has 14 amino acids. Here the CDR3 DNA reads TGTGCCAGCAGGCTTACAGGGGGGACTCAGCCCCAGCATTTT. Protein: CASRLTGGTQPQHF.

This clonotype was observed at least ten times. CDR3 in DNA: TGCAGTGCTCGGAGGCTAGGGGGCGAAGGAAACACCATATATTTT. Its translation is CSARRLGGEGNTIYF. This chain joins TRBV20-1 and TRBJ1-3, with 7 nucleotides matching TRBD1. There are 15 residues in the CDR3. The junction had 11 bases not matched to a gene; V was cut back by 5 bases and J by 4 bases. Germline lookup yields CDR1 DFQATT and CDR2 SNEGSKA (reference sequence).